This T cell receptor (beta chain) was captured by sequencing in a study of T cell responses to AZD1222 COVID-19 vaccine. Turning to this clone: What it binds is not known.

Germline V gene sequence: CDR1 KGHSH, CDR2 LQKENI. With 4 bases removed from V and 5 bases from J, the gap between germline ends came to 13 bases. This CDR3 spans 14 amino acids. Findings and caveats of the study: Regions 160-218 and 743-854 dominated among vaccine-associated CD4 TCRs spanning spike.

The assay was immunoSEQ multiplex PCR, and TCRdb's table has in-frame clones only and misses some. The profile shows 150,000 to 200,000 clones, around 93% of them singletons. V usage is TRBV18 and J usage is TRBJ2-3; D is unresolved. This sequence originates from an adult in good health. The specimen comprised peripheral blood, sampled on day 0 of AZD1222 vaccination. DNA for the CDR3: TGTGCCAGCTCACAGAGCGATTCTAAAGATACGCAGTATTTT. It encodes CASSQSDSKDTQYF.